The 27 T cell receptor beta chains below all came from one sample that was sequenced in a study of Ad26.COV2.S vaccination and SARS-CoV-2 variants. Indicated treatment: 15 to 20 received Ad26.COV2.S at low or high dose, single or two shots; 5 received placebo; per-sample allocation not given. On day 63 after the first injection, vaccine and placebo recipients gave samples. Clones were read by immunoSEQ multiplex PCR, and TCRdb kept only the in-frame ones, dropping some. The sample has roughly 250,000 clones; 70% to 90% are singletons. Here the sequenced sample was peripheral blood, taken in a trial of Ad26.COV2.S vaccine versus placebo. Receptors originate from a person between 18 and 65 years old who received the Ad26.COV2.S COVID-19 vaccine or a placebo.

The chain employs TRBV18 and TRBJ2-3, with no clear D. CDR3 length equals 12 residues. Germline CDR1 is KGHSH and CDR2 is LQKENI. Trimming shortened V by 2 bases and J by 6 bases, and 6 bases separated the two germline ends. This CDR3 reads CASSPTVDTQYF. Written as DNA, the CDR3 is TGTGCCAGCTCACCAACAGTGGATACGCAGTATTTT.

The gene calls are TRBV5-5 and TRBJ1-2; the match to TRBD1 covers 9 bases. V shed 4 bases and J 7 bases; nucleotides not matched to a gene: 8. The CDR3 has 14 amino acids. Germline lookup yields CDR1 SGHKS and CDR2 YYEKEE (reference sequence). Written as DNA, the CDR3 is TGTGCCAGCAGCCATCGGGACAGGGTTTCTGGCTACACCTTC. Its protein product is CASSHRDRVSGYTF.

The chain uses TRBV6-1 and TRBJ1-2, with TRBD1 matching 8 bases. The CDR3 spans 13 residues. Germline V gene sequence: CDR1 MNHNS, CDR2 SASEGT. V shed 2 bases and J 4 bases; nucleotides not matched to a gene: 0. The CDR3 DNA follows: TGTGCCAGCAGTGAACAGGGGGCCTATGGCTACACCTTC. This sequence encodes CASSEQGAYGYTF.

This chain joins TRBV4-2 and TRBJ2-3; 12 positions match TRBD2. V lost 1 base, J lost 4 bases, and 9 bases stayed unmatched. From germline, CDR1 is LGHNA and CDR2 YNFKEQ. CDR3 size: 18 residues. The CDR3, as DNA: TGTGCCAGCAGCCAAGCTCGGCTAGCGGGAGGGCCCTCAGATACGCAGTATTTT. This sequence encodes CASSQARLAGGPSDTQYF.

The chain uses TRBV25-1 and TRBJ2-2, with 11 bases that match TRBD2. V lost 1 base to trimming and J lost 5 bases; unmatched junction nucleotides: 9. The CDR3 loop spans 18 amino acids. Germline-derived CDR1 and CDR2 are MGHDK and SYGVNS. CDR3 DNA sequence: TGTGCCAGCAGTGAATCTTTGATAGCGGGGGGGATAACCGGGGAGCTGTTTTTT. Its protein is CASSESLIAGGITGELFF.

This sequence joins TRBV30 and TRBJ1-2; no firm D call. Trimming pared 2 bases from V and 6 bases from J, leaving 10 bases between. This CDR3 spans 12 amino acids. Germline V lookup: CDR1 GTSNPN, CDR2 SVGIG (reference sequence). CDR3 region: CAWSITADGYTF. The CDR3 nucleotides read TGTGCCTGGAGTATTACAGCCGATGGCTACACCTTC. Full variable domain (remainder filled in from reference TRBV30 and TRBJ1-2): SQTIHQWPATLVQPVGSPLSLECTVEGTSNPNLYWYRQAAGRGLQLLFYSVGIGQISSEVPQNLSASRPQDRQFILSSKKLLLSDSGFYLCAWSITADGYTFGSGTRLTVV.

The chain joins TRBV18 to TRBJ2-1; D might be TRBD1 (6 bases). CDR1 and CDR2 (germline): KGHSH, LQKENI. V lost 6 bases, J lost 0 bases, and 9 bases lay in between. This CDR3 is built from 14 residues. CDR3 DNA: TGTGCCAGCTCGGGACAAAGCTCCTACAATGAGCAGTTCTTC. It codes for CASSGQSSYNEQFF.

The V gene is TRBV6-2 or TRBV6-3, the J gene TRBJ1-6; 7 nucleotides match TRBD1. V shed 4 bases and J 7 bases; nucleotides not matched to a gene: 4. CDR1 is MNHEY and CDR2 is SVGEGT in the germline V gene. CDR3 length equals 14 residues. The CDR3 protein is CASSFRGQNSPLHF. In DNA, the CDR3 is TGTGCCAGCAGTTTCAGGGGACAGAATTCACCCCTCCACTTT.

The gene calls are TRBV6-5 and TRBJ2-3, with 7 bases lining up with TRBD1. V lost 2 bases and J lost 3; bases outside the gene matches: 8. Per the germline V gene, CDR1 is MNHEY and CDR2 is SVGAGI. The CDR3 is made up of 16 amino acids. CDR3 coding DNA: TGTGCCAGCAGTTACGACAGGGCCTCTGGGACAGATACGCAGTATTTT. It specifies CASSYDRASGTDTQYF.

The chain recombines TRBV5-1 with TRBJ1-1; 7 nucleotides match TRBD1. This CDR3 spans 15 amino acids. Germline lookup yields CDR1 SGHRS and CDR2 YFSETQ. The junction had 3 bases not matched to a gene; V was cut back by 1 base and J by 0 bases. CDR3 nucleotide sequence: TGCGCCAGCAGCTTGTCGGGACAGATGAACACTGAAGCTTTCTTT. Translation: CASSLSGQMNTEAFF.

J is TRBJ2-7 and V is TRBV6-2 or TRBV6-3; possibly TRBD1 for D (5 bases). There are 15 residues in the CDR3. The V and J ends lost 5 bases and 0 bases respectively, with 14 bases between them. Germline lookup yields CDR1 MNHEY and CDR2 SVGEGT. Written as DNA, the CDR3 is TGTGCCAGCAGTCGTTCTCGGCAGGGCTCCTACGAGCAGTACGTC. Protein: CASSRSRQGSYEQYV.

CDR3 nucleotides: TGTGCCAGCAGTCCGGGACAGGGATGGAACACTGAAGCTTTCTTT. Its translation is CASSPGQGWNTEAFF. This sequence joins TRBV6-5 and TRBJ1-1; TRBD1 agrees at 9 bases. V shed 5 bases and J 1 base; nucleotides not matched to a gene: 5. Germline values: CDR1 MNHEY, CDR2 SVGAGI. The CDR3 totals 15 residues.

CDR3 region: CASSVMSREYFYGYTF. The CDR3 DNA sequence: TGTGCCAGCAGCGTAATGTCGAGGGAGTACTTCTATGGCTACACCTTC. This chain uses TRBV9 with TRBJ1-2, with D hard to call. Trimming shortened V by 1 base and J by 4 bases, and 17 bases separated the two germline ends. This CDR3 is 16 amino acids long. Per the germline V gene, CDR1 is SGDLS and CDR2 is YYNGEE.

This clone was counted a few times. The chain is built from TRBV5-1 and TRBJ1-1, with 9 nucleotides matching TRBD1. J gave up 1 base and V 4 bases, and 11 bases lay outside the gene matches. Looked up from germline, CDR1 is SGHRS and CDR2 is YFSETQ. The CDR3 contains 17 residues. CDR3 protein: CASSPVPGQGTNTEAFF. CDR3 coding DNA: TGCGCCAGCAGCCCGGTCCCGGGACAGGGAACGAACACTGAAGCTTTCTTT.

V and J are TRBV24-1 and TRBJ2-2, with 7 bases lining up with TRBD1. Looked up from germline, CDR1 is KGHDR and CDR2 is SFDVKD. The CDR3 runs 15 residues. J gave up 1 base and V 6 bases, and 4 bases lay outside the gene matches. CDR3 residues: CATSKTGVNTGELFF. CDR3 sequence (DNA): TGTGCCACCAGTAAAACAGGGGTGAACACCGGGGAGCTGTTTTTT.

The CDR3 loop is CSASALIAEQFF. CDR3 nucleotides: TGCAGTGCGAGTGCACTTATAGCCGAGCAGTTCTTC. The genes are TRBV20-1 and TRBJ2-1; no clear D gene. This CDR3 contains 12 residues. The ends were cut back, 6 bases at V and 10 bases at J, with 16 bases in the middle. Per germline, CDR1 DFQATT and CDR2 SNEGSKA (reference sequence).

The V gene is TRBV7-9, the J gene TRBJ1-2; 12 bases are shared with TRBD1. V shed 5 bases, J shed 4 bases, and the junction held 8 bases outside the gene matches. CDR3 length: 16 residues. Germline V gene data show CDR1 as SEHNR and CDR2 as FQNEAQ (reference sequence). CDR3 sequence (DNA): TGTGCCAGCAGCAGTTCGGGACAGGGGGCTGCCTATGGCTACACCTTC. Its translation is CASSSSGQGAAYGYTF.

The V call is TRBV12-5, the J call TRBJ1-1, with D possibly being TRBD1 (5 bases). The CDR3 covers 13 residues. The V gene's germline CDR1 is LGHNT and CDR2 FRNRAP. V dropped 3 bases and J dropped 1 base, with 6 bases sitting between them. The CDR3 protein is CASGFGGNTEAFF. CDR3 in DNA: TGTGCTAGTGGTTTTGGGGGGAACACTGAAGCTTTCTTT.

This rearrangement joins TRBV3-1 (or the pseudogene TRBV3-2) to TRBJ1-1; D not resolved. Per the germline V gene, CDR1 is LGHDT and CDR2 is YNNKEL (reference sequence). This CDR3 has 13 residues. V was clipped by 4 bases and J by 0 bases, with 6 bases between them. The CDR3 DNA reads as TGTGCCAGCAGCCCCGGACTGAACACTGAAGCTTTCTTT. This translates into CASSPGLNTEAFF.

V usage is TRBV2 and J usage is TRBJ1-2; D is perhaps TRBD1 (5 bases). Trimming removed 1 base at V and 7 bases at J, with 7 bases between. Germline loops: CDR1 SNHLY, CDR2 FYNNEI. The CDR3 contains 12 residues. The CDR3 region has the DNA TGTGCCAGCAGTGAAGGGGGCTTTGGCTACACCTTC. Its translation is CASSEGGFGYTF.

The chain employs TRBV18 and TRBJ2-3, with D perhaps TRBD1 (6 bases). Trimming shortened V by 4 bases and J by 4 bases, and 12 bases separated the two germline ends. Germline lookup yields CDR1 KGHSH and CDR2 LQKENI. The length of the CDR3 is 14 residues. The CDR3 DNA reads TGTGCCAGCTCACGGGACATGAATTCAGATACGCAGTATTTT. Translating gives CASSRDMNSDTQYF. Full variable domain (outside the CDR3, taken from reference TRBV18 and TRBJ2-3): NAGVMQNPRHLVRRRGQEARLRCSPMKGHSHVYWYRQLPEEGLKFMVYLQKENIIDESGMPKERFSAEFPKEGPSILRIQQVVRGDSAAYFCASSRDMNSDTQYFGPGTRLTVL.

The rearrangement links TRBV14 to TRBJ2-1, with TRBD2 matching 8 bases. CDR1 SGHDN and CDR2 FVKESK come from the germline V gene. The CDR3 is made up of 15 amino acids. Germline trimming cut 0 bases from V and 8 bases from J; bases unmatched to any gene: 6. The CDR3 here is CASSQDITGGDEQFF. The CDR3 DNA is TGTGCCAGCAGCCAAGATATTACCGGGGGGGATGAGCAGTTCTTC.

This chain connects TRBV4-2 to TRBJ1-1; a weak D match, TRBD1 (5 bases). Between the trimmed V and J ends, which lost 4 bases and 1 base, there was a span of 13 bases. The CDR3 extends over 15 amino acids. Germline V gene data show CDR1 as LGHNA and CDR2 as YNFKEQ. The CDR3 protein is CASSPTPGANTEAFF. CDR3 DNA sequence: TGTGCCAGCAGCCCGACCCCCGGGGCGAACACTGAAGCTTTCTTT.

The chain joins TRBV27 to TRBJ2-3; the D is unclear. This CDR3 has 11 amino acids. CDR1 is MNHEY and CDR2 is SMNVEV in the germline V gene (reference sequence). Trimming pared 5 bases from V and 4 bases from J, leaving 4 bases between. The CDR3 coding sequence is TGTGCCAGCAGTGCCTCAGATACGCAGTATTTT. Translated: CASSASDTQYF.

The rearrangement joins TRBV6-2 or TRBV6-3 to TRBJ2-3; the match to TRBD2 covers 8 bases. Trimming took 5 bases from V and 0 from J; bases not matched to a gene: 4. Germline CDR1 is MNHEY and CDR2 is SVGEGT. This CDR3 is 15 amino acids long. The CDR3 coding sequence is TGTGCCAGCAGTCCACTAGCGGCAAGCACAGATACGCAGTATTTT. Residues: CASSPLAASTDTQYF.

The V and J genes are TRBV18 and TRBJ2-3; no clear D gene. The V gene's germline CDR1 is KGHSH and CDR2 LQKENI. V was pared by 3 bases and J by 2 bases, with 12 bases between. The CDR3 length is 15 residues. CDR3 nucleotide sequence: TGTGCCAGCTCACCGATGGACGGATCCACAGATACGCAGTATTTT. This translates into CASSPMDGSTDTQYF.

V is TRBV5-6 and J is TRBJ1-2; the D gene is possibly TRBD1 (5 bases). Looked up from germline, CDR1 is SGHDT and CDR2 is YYEEEE. The CDR3 is made up of 13 amino acids. Trimming stripped 1 base from V and 8 bases from J, with 12 bases between. CDR3 nucleotide sequence: TGTGCCAGCAGCTTGTGGAACAGGAGGGGCTACACCTTC. Encoded protein: CASSLWNRRGYTF. Filled out from reference TRBV5-6 and TRBJ1-2, the complete variable domain reads DAGVTQSPTHLIKTRGQQVTLRCSPKSGHDTVSWYQQALGQGPQFIFQYYEEEERQRGNFPDRFSGHQFPNYSSELNVNALLLGDSALYLCASSLWNRRGYTFGSGTRLTVV.